Reported below is one TCR beta chain. This sample also contains other DNA sequences that code for the same CDR3. These data are taken from a study of blood T cell repertoires in COVID-19. Study-level background: There were acute and convalescent COVID-19 samples, and they came from the United States, Italy and Spain. PBMCs, B-cell-depleted T cells, or T cells provided the cDNA or gDNA that made up the material.

Original handling: Amplification of reference gene primers was used by the study to estimate nucleated cell counts. TCRdb's table, derived via immunoSEQ multiplex PCR, lists solely in-frame clones and lacks some. V and J calls plus clone size are reproduced from that table; the DNA served to infer D and trimming. The sample includes hundreds of thousands of clones, more than 75% of them seen just once. Germline V gene data show CDR1 as SGDLS and CDR2 as YYNGEE. The CDR3 runs to 17 residues. V gave up 4 bases and J gave up 5 bases; unmatched junction bases: 8. This chain links TRBV9 with TRBJ2-5; TRBD2 matches 16 bases. The TCR was taken from a woman aged 55-70 years who had recovered from COVID-19. Sequenced material: peripheral blood. Here the CDR3 DNA reads TGTGCCAGCAGCCCCGGGACTAGCGGGGGGGCCGGGGAGACCCAGTACTTC. It codes for CASSPGTSGGAGETQYF.